This entry is about one T cell receptor (beta chain). Its antigen is not known. Coverage ceases 3 residues before the CDR3 finishes, and the germline J gene fills in the end. The data stem from a study of T cells in women clearing cervical HPV infection. Whole-study findings and limits: TRBV6-7 relative abundance averaged approximately 0.1% in cases and less than 0.2% in controls.

This CDR3 spans 14 amino acids. Germline V gives CDR1 LNHDA, CDR2 SQIVND (reference sequence). Profiled with immunoSEQ multiplex PCR; TCRdb holds only in-frame clones, not every one. This repertoire includes under 25,000 clones. The specimen sequenced was blood buffy coat. The clonotype was recovered from a woman aged 18 to 75 with a cervical HPV16 infection that either progressed to CIN3+ or cleared (not recorded which). This chain uses TRBV19 with TRBJ2-3, with a tentative D call TRBD1 (6 bases). The CDR3 loop reads CASSTNRDKETQYF. The CDR3 bases that were read are TGTGCCAGTAGTACAAACCGGGACAAAGAGACG.